These 23 T cell receptor beta chains were all obtained from the same sample, sequenced in a study of OX40 agonist ivuxolimab in advanced cancers. Sequencing was performed with immunoSEQ multiplex PCR; in TCRdb, only in-frame clones are kept and a portion is missing. This table holds 15,000 to 20,000 clones, about four fifths found once. Sequenced material: CD4+ or CD8+ T cells sorted from blood, taken in a trial of the OX40 agonist ivuxolimab. Every receptor here comes from an adult with an advanced solid tumor such as melanoma, head and neck, liver or kidney cancer.

The V and J genes are TRBV7-9 and TRBJ1-3, with D possibly matching TRBD1 (6 bases). CDR1 SEHNR and CDR2 FQNEAQ come from the germline V gene (reference sequence). V lost 5 bases and J lost 0, with 14 bases in between. The length of the CDR3 is 16 residues. The CDR3 sequence: CASSQGTGNSGNTIYF. Here the CDR3 DNA reads TGTGCCAGCAGCCAAGGCACAGGGAACTCTGGAAACACCATATATTTT.

The gene calls are TRBV5-6 and TRBJ2-5; no firm D call. CDR3 length equals 13 residues. The V and J ends lost 3 bases and 5 bases respectively, with 11 bases between them. The germline V gene has CDR1 SGHDT and CDR2 YYEEEE. CDR3 residues: CASSSTLGETQYF. The CDR3 DNA reads TGTGCCAGCAGCTCCACACTGGGGGAGACCCAGTACTTC.

The rearrangement uses TRBV27 and TRBJ1-5, with D possibly TRBD1 on 6 matching bases. V lost 6 bases and J lost 5, with 17 bases in between. This CDR3 comprises 15 residues. Germline V gene data show CDR1 as MNHEY and CDR2 as SMNVEV (reference sequence). This CDR3 is CASSHRPGGDQPQHF. CDR3 coding DNA: TGTGCCAGCAGCCATCGACCCGGGGGCGATCAGCCCCAGCATTTT.

This chain joins TRBV5-4 and TRBJ2-7; D is unclear. This CDR3 has 11 amino acids. V was shortened by 4 bases and J by 6 bases, with 8 bases between the two germline ends. From germline, CDR1 is SGHNT and CDR2 YYREEE (reference sequence). The CDR3 protein is CASSGSVEQYF. The CDR3 nucleotides read TGTGCCAGCAGCGGAAGTGTCGAGCAGTACTTC.

This clone turned up a few times. The CDR3, as DNA: TGTGCCAGCAGTTTAGGGGGTAGCGGGGACAATGAGCAGTTCTTC. The encoded protein is CASSLGGSGDNEQFF. The chain has TRBV27 and TRBJ2-1, with 8 bases lining up with TRBD2. Germline V gene data show CDR1 as MNHEY and CDR2 as SMNVEV (reference sequence). The CDR3 sequence is 15 residues long. V gave up 2 bases and J gave up 5 bases; unmatched junction bases: 5.

This clone was counted only a few times. The CDR3 loop reads CASRVGGEFEQYF. The CDR3 nucleotides are TGTGCCAGCAGGGTCGGGGGTGAGTTCGAGCAGTACTTC. The chain couples TRBV6-1 to TRBJ2-7; possibly TRBD2 for D (6 bases). CDR3 size: 13 residues. V lost 6 bases, J lost 6 bases, and 15 bases lay in between. The V gene's germline CDR1 is MNHNS and CDR2 SASEGT.

The genes are TRBV7-2 and TRBJ2-7; 8 nucleotides match TRBD2. The CDR3 has 13 residues. After removal of 4 bases from V and 3 bases from J, the junction contained 2 bases not matched to a gene. Germline lookup yields CDR1 SGHTA and CDR2 FQGNSA. The CDR3 loop is CASSSAGGYEQYF. The CDR3 DNA sequence: TGTGCCAGCAGCTCCGCGGGGGGCTACGAGCAGTACTTC.

This sequence joins TRBV7-6 and TRBJ2-1; TRBD2 aligns across 7 bases. The CDR3 spans 16 residues. Germline V gene sequence: CDR1 SGHVS, CDR2 FNYEAQ. The ends lost 5 bases at V and 4 bases at J; junction bases unmatched: 11. The CDR3 sequence: CASSPRMGGGYNEQFF. In nucleotides, the CDR3 is TGTGCCAGCAGCCCTAGGATGGGGGGGGGTTACAATGAGCAGTTCTTC.

This sequence joins TRBV7-3 and TRBJ2-7; TRBD2 matches 9 bases. J gave up 0 bases and V 3 bases, and 3 bases lay outside the gene matches. The CDR3 extends over 15 amino acids. Germline V gene lookup returns CDR1 SGHTA and CDR2 FQGTGA. The CDR3 DNA is TGTGCCAGCAGCTTGGCGGGGGGGAGCTCCTACGAGCAGTACTTC. It yields the protein CASSLAGGSSYEQYF.

Relative to its sample, this clone is medium-sized. This rearrangement joins TRBV6-5 to TRBJ1-1, with D hard to call. The V gene lost 6 bases and the J gene lost 1 base, with 15 bases spanning the gap. CDR3 length: 15 residues. Germline V gives CDR1 MNHEY, CDR2 SVGAGI. CDR3 loop: CASSVSPPGNTEAFF. CDR3 DNA sequence: TGTGCCAGCAGCGTATCCCCTCCGGGGAACACTGAAGCTTTCTTT.

This clone has just a few counts. The chain joins TRBV27 to TRBJ1-1; D unresolved. Germline V gives CDR1 MNHEY, CDR2 SMNVEV (reference sequence). The CDR3 runs 14 residues. V shed 1 base and J shed 1 base, with 7 bases lying between them. CDR3 coding DNA: TGTGCCAGCAGTTTATATGGGTCGAACACTGAAGCTTTCTTT. Its translation: CASSLYGSNTEAFF.

The chain employs TRBV10-2 and TRBJ1-1; D is ambiguous. The V and J ends lost 3 bases and 8 bases respectively, with 19 bases between them. Per the germline V gene, CDR1 is WSHSY and CDR2 is SAAADI. The CDR3 is 15 amino acids. The CDR3 nucleotides are TGCGCCAGCAGTGAAAAAGGTCTTATACCCGCCGAAGCTTTCTTT. It translates to CASSEKGLIPAEAFF.

The chain links TRBV9 to TRBJ2-7, with 9 bases lining up with TRBD1. The CDR3 is 15 residues long. J gave up 2 bases and V 4 bases, and 7 bases lay outside the gene matches. Germline CDR1 and CDR2: SGDLS and YYNGEE. This chain's CDR3 is CASSLGTGMTYEQYF. The DNA for the CDR3 is TGTGCCAGCAGCCTCGGGACAGGGATGACCTACGAGCAGTACTTC.

This chain uses TRBV27 with TRBJ2-4; D uncertain. The germline V gene encodes CDR1 MNHEY and CDR2 SMNVEV (reference sequence). V was cut by 2 bases and J by 4 bases, with 6 bases left in between. The length of the CDR3 is 13 residues. The CDR3: CASSLGRKNIQYF. Here the CDR3 DNA reads TGTGCCAGCAGTTTAGGACGGAAAAACATTCAGTACTTC.

The rearrangement joins TRBV28 to TRBJ1-5; TRBD1 might be the D (5 bases). Germline V gene data show CDR1 as MDHEN and CDR2 as SYDVKM. Trimming cost V 2 bases and J 0 bases, with 14 bases left between them. The CDR3 runs to 17 residues. In DNA form, the CDR3 reads TGTGCCAGCAGTTTAGTGCAGGGACTGTATAGCAATCAGCCCCAGCATTTT. Its translation is CASSLVQGLYSNQPQHF.

The chain combines TRBV28 with TRBJ2-7; a possible D gene is TRBD1 (5 bases). V was clipped by 8 bases and J by 2 bases, with 10 bases between them. The CDR3 spans 12 residues. The germline gives CDR1 MDHEN, CDR2 SYDVKM. CDR3: CASGHPTYEQYF. DNA of the CDR3: TGTGCCAGCGGACACCCTACCTACGAGCAGTACTTC.

This chain connects TRBV5-4 to TRBJ1-1; D not certain. V was cut by 0 bases and J by 1 base, with 13 bases left in between. This CDR3 has 16 residues. Per germline, CDR1 SGHNT and CDR2 YYREEE (reference sequence). The CDR3 DNA is TGTGCCAGCAGCTTGGGGGCCTTCCGGGGGAACACTGAAGCTTTCTTT. It yields the protein CASSLGAFRGNTEAFF.

The sample holds a few counts of this clone. The chain recombines TRBV11-3 with TRBJ1-3, with no clear D. V lost 5 bases and J lost 0, with 11 bases in between. Per the germline V gene, CDR1 is SGHNT and CDR2 is YENEEA. The CDR3 contains 15 residues. CDR3 sequence reads: CASSLLVSSGNTIYF. DNA for the CDR3: TGTGCCAGCAGCCTCCTTGTGAGCTCTGGAAACACCATATATTTT.

V is TRBV28 and J is TRBJ1-5, with D possibly matching TRBD1 (5 bases). Germline CDR1 reads MDHEN; CDR2 reads SYDVKM. Trimming stripped 3 bases from V and 6 bases from J, with 18 bases between. This CDR3 has 16 amino acids. This CDR3 is CASSLGPGFGSQPQHF. The DNA of the CDR3 is TGTGCCAGCAGTTTGGGACCGGGATTCGGCAGTCAGCCCCAGCATTTT.

V and J are TRBV7-8 and TRBJ2-7; 10 positions match TRBD1. The CDR3 is made up of 17 amino acids. Looked up from germline, CDR1 is SGHVS and CDR2 is FQNEAQ. The J segment lost 1 base and the V segment lost 5 bases, leaving 11 bases of the junction unmatched. CDR3 sequence reads: CASSLRSGTGVSYEQYF. In DNA, the CDR3 is TGTGCCAGCAGCCTCCGATCCGGGACAGGGGTATCCTACGAGCAGTACTTC.

This clone was recorded once. The chain carries TRBV28 and TRBJ2-5, with a tentative D call TRBD2 (6 bases). CDR3 size: 14 residues. V dropped 8 bases and J dropped 1 base, with 14 bases sitting between them. Germline V CDR1 and CDR2: MDHEN, SYDVKM. CDR3 nucleotides: TGTGCCAGCCGCCTCACTAGCAGCCAAGAGACCCAGTACTTC. Protein product: CASRLTSSQETQYF.

This sequence joins TRBV5-5 and TRBJ1-1; TRBD1 aligns across 8 bases. The CDR3 is made up of 15 amino acids. CDR1 SGHKS and CDR2 YYEKEE come from the germline V gene (reference sequence). J was trimmed by 3 bases and V by 2 bases; bases with no gene match: 6. CDR3 loop: CASSFPGGADTEAFF. The DNA for the CDR3 is TGTGCCAGCAGCTTTCCAGGGGGCGCGGACACTGAAGCTTTCTTT.

CDR3 loop: CASRDLSGRGNEQFF. CDR3 sequence (DNA): TGTGCCAGCAGGGACCTTAGCGGGAGGGGGAATGAGCAGTTCTTC. The chain links TRBV6-1 to TRBJ2-1; 11 nucleotides agree with TRBD2. The CDR3 consists of 15 residues. With 6 bases clipped from V and 7 bases from J, the junction kept 8 bases outside the gene matches. Germline CDR1 MNHNS, CDR2 SASEGT.